The clone carrying this T cell receptor (beta chain) was detected a few times. Measured with immunoSEQ multiplex PCR; TCRdb has only the in-frame clones, and not every one. The table includes around 140,000 clones, approximately 87% detected once. This record comes from a study of blood T cell repertoires in COVID-19. Germline loops: CDR1 MNHEY, CDR2 SVGAGI. The CDR3 contains 13 residues. Deletions cut 7 bases from V and 5 bases from J, with 12 bases between. The V call is TRBV6-5, the J call TRBJ1-5; TRBD1 is a possible D gene (6 bases). The TCR sequence derives from a man in his 60s who had recovered from COVID-19. The sequencing sample was made of PBMCs or T cells enriched from blood (not recorded which). The CDR3 DNA reads as TGTGCCAGCAAGGCGGCAGGGGATCAGCCCCAGCATTTT. Translated, it gives CASKAAGDQPQHF.